The clone carrying this T cell receptor (beta chain) was counted ten times or more. As yet, its antigen is unknown. This sample was taken from a study of T-cell reconstitution after alpha-beta-depleted transplantation in children. The ends were cut back, 0 bases at V and 2 bases at J, with 5 bases in the middle. Germline V CDR1 and CDR2: SQVTM, ANQGSEA. This CDR3 is 13 amino acids long. The study, taken as a whole, reports: Several patients had high TCRbeta diversity at day 60; it came from surviving recipient T cells and thymic progenitors. Two months or so post-transplant, alpha-beta T cells reportedly derived from several hundred expanded graft clones. T-cell counts and diversity at one year post-transplant came mainly from newly produced T cells.

Preparing the TCRbeta library involved the use of unique molecular identifiers. One entry per CDR3 protein, called by TCRdb with MiXCR from the PCR reads. The sample lists around 600,000 distinct CDR3 sequences, 23% occurring once. Here the sequenced sample was PBMCs, mostly from graft donor cells, taken 360 days after TCRalphabeta/CD19-depleted stem cell transplant. This clonotype was obtained from a boy younger than two who had a stem cell transplant for acute myeloid leukemia, so the T cells may come from the graft donor. The genes are TRBV29-1 and TRBJ2-1, with a possible D match to TRBD2 (5 bases). As DNA, the CDR3 is TGCAGCGTTGAAGACGGGACCTACAATGAGCAGTTCTTC. Residues: CSVEDGTYNEQFF.